The rows below give T cell receptor beta chains drawn from one sample of a study of blood T cells in healthy people across ages. Via MiXCR, TCRdb re-called the 5' RACE reads, giving one row per CDR3 protein. The sample records approximately 780,000 distinct CDR3 sequences, 25% to 30% being singletons. Separately, the same data were catalogued under a study of T cells of mothers and their children.

The sequenced sample consisted of blood. These receptors came from a boy aged 10-17 years in good health. CDR3s include the opening cysteine and the closing phenylalanine or tryptophan. Fields, in order: V gene, J gene, D gene, CDR3 length, clone size, CDR3 protein, CDR3 DNA. A D gene is named only where the DNA matches it firmly. Clone size is stated in some rows and not others, as once, few, many or a class when expanded.

>TRBV7-7|TRBJ2-5|TRBD1|15|-
CASSSGTAKQETQYF
TGTGCCAGCAGCTCCGGGACAGCAAAACAAGAGACCCAGTACTTC
>TRBV11-2|TRBJ1-5|-|12|few
CASSREEEPQHF
TGTGCCAGCAGCCGGGAGGAAGAGCCCCAGCATTTT
>TRBV7-9|TRBJ1-4|-|11|few
CASSSGWRLFF
TGTGCCAGCAGCTCAGGATGGCGGCTGTTTTTT
>TRBV12-3/TRBV12-4|TRBJ1-1|-|15|-
CASSPRGRINTEAFF
TGTGCCAGCAGTCCTCGGGGGAGGATTAACACTGAAGCTTTCTTT
>TRBV3-1|TRBJ2-5|-|15|few
CASSQDLGDRETQYF
TGTGCCAGCAGCCAAGATCTGGGGGACCGGGAGACCCAGTACTTC
>TRBV4-1|TRBJ1-2|TRBD1|14|-
CASSPTGPNYGYTF
TGCGCCAGCAGCCCGACAGGGCCTAACTATGGCTACACCTTC
>TRBV29-1|TRBJ2-3|TRBD2|16|-
CSVVAGALHKADTQYF
TGCAGCGTCGTAGCGGGGGCCTTACATAAGGCAGATACGCAGTATTTT
>TRBV10-3|TRBJ2-3|-|13|once
CAISESGVLTQYF
TGTGCCATCAGTGAGTCGGGAGTATTGACGCAGTATTTT
>TRBV7-9|TRBJ2-3|-|15|-
CASSLPSEGTDTQYF
TGTGCCAGCAGCTTACCCTCCGAGGGCACAGATACGCAGTATTTT
>TRBV6-1|TRBJ2-1|-|12|once
CASNTGYNEQFF
TGTGCCAGCAATACAGGTTACAATGAGCAGTTCTTC
>TRBV4-1|TRBJ2-3|TRBD1|16|few
CASSQDWTGGADTQYF
TGCGCCAGCAGCCAAGATTGGACAGGGGGTGCAGATACGCAGTATTTT
>TRBV7-6|TRBJ2-1|-|16|few
CASSPTGTGPYNEQFF
TGTGCCAGCAGCCCTACCGGGACCGGACCCTACAATGAGCAGTTCTTC
>TRBV9|TRBJ1-5|-|13|few
CASSVDSARPQHF
TGTGCCAGCAGCGTAGACAGCGCTAGACCCCAGCATTTT
>TRBV3-1|TRBJ2-7|-|15|-
CASSQDDRRRGEQYF
TGTGCCAGCAGCCAAGATGACAGGCGGAGGGGCGAGCAGTACTTC
>TRBV20-1|TRBJ2-3|TRBD2|16|once
CSASGGAHPGTDTQYF
TGCAGTGCTAGCGGGGGGGCCCATCCAGGCACAGATACGCAGTATTTT
>TRBV12-3/TRBV12-4|TRBJ1-1|-|14|-
CASTRGGLDTEAFF
TGTGCCAGTACCCGGGGGGGGCTTGACACTGAAGCTTTCTTT
>TRBV9|TRBJ2-3|TRBD2|19|-
CASSVGDGASGGKADTQYF
TGTGCCAGCAGCGTAGGGGATGGGGCTAGCGGGGGCAAGGCAGATACGCAGTATTTT
>TRBV5-1|TRBJ2-4|-|13|-
CASSLGGRNIQYF
TGCGCCAGCAGCTTGGGGGGCCGAAACATTCAGTACTTC
>TRBV29-1|TRBJ2-1|-|12|few
CSVRTAYNKQFF
TGCAGCGTTCGGACAGCTTACAATAAGCAGTTCTTC
>TRBV6-1|TRBJ2-5|TRBD1|15|-
CASSLGTVGTETQYF
TGTGCCAGCAGTCTCGGGACAGTGGGTACGGAGACCCAGTACTTC
>TRBV24-1|TRBJ1-2|TRBD1|14|-
CATSDSGTGDGYTF
TGTGCCACCAGTGATTCCGGGACAGGGGATGGCTACACCTTC
>TRBV6-5|TRBJ2-2|TRBD1|17|-
CASSYSSGTGAAGELFF
TGTGCCAGCAGTTACTCCTCCGGGACAGGGGCGGCCGGGGAGCTGTTTTTT
>TRBV19|TRBJ2-3|TRBD2|15|few
CASSIAGGGPDTQYF
TGTGCCAGTAGTATTGCGGGGGGCGGCCCAGATACGCAGTATTTT
>TRBV6-1|TRBJ1-2|-|15|-
CASKRDGTIYYGYTF
TGTGCCAGCAAACGGGACGGAACCATTTACTATGGCTACACCTTC
>TRBV7-6|TRBJ2-5|TRBD1|16|-
CASSSHRTQGSAEQYF
TGTGCCAGCAGCTCGCACCGTACACAGGGGTCTGCTGAGCAGTACTTC
>TRBV10-2|TRBJ2-5|-|14|few
CASSESRRRETQYF
TGCGCCAGCAGTGAGTCGCGTCGGAGGGAGACCCAGTACTTC
>TRBV12-3/TRBV12-4|TRBJ2-7|TRBD1|13|few
CASLGTGGVEQYF
TGTGCCAGTCTCGGGACAGGGGGCGTTGAGCAGTACTTC
>TRBV24-1|TRBJ2-1|-|13|few
CATSDFGNNEQFF
TGTGCCACCAGTGATTTTGGTAACAATGAGCAGTTCTTC
>TRBV28|TRBJ2-5|-|13|many
CASSRDAQETQYF
TGTGCCAGCAGCCGGGACGCGCAAGAGACCCAGTACTTC
>TRBV28|TRBJ1-5|-|14|-
CASSPDRTHQPQHF
TGTGCCAGCAGTCCTGACAGAACTCATCAGCCCCAGCATTTT
>TRBV29-1|TRBJ1-2|-|12|once
CSVSGVDYGYTF
TGCAGCGTCTCAGGGGTGGACTATGGCTACACCTTC
>TRBV7-9|TRBJ2-7|-|12|-
CASSSDIYEQYF
TGTGCCAGCAGCTCCGACATCTACGAGCAGTACTTC
>TRBV6-6|TRBJ2-5|-|12|-
CASTHGGETQYF
TGTGCCAGCACACACGGGGGAGAGACCCAGTACTTC
>TRBV29-1|TRBJ2-3|-|14|-
CSVEEGSVTDTQYF
TGCAGCGTTGAAGAGGGCTCGGTCACAGATACGCAGTATTTT
>TRBV15|TRBJ1-1|TRBD1|14|-
CATSRDRGLGEAFF
TGTGCCACCAGCAGAGACAGGGGGCTGGGTGAAGCTTTCTTT
>TRBV2|TRBJ2-7|TRBD2|14|few
CASSGGSGAYEQYF
TGTGCCAGCAGTGGGGGAAGCGGGGCCTACGAGCAGTACTTC